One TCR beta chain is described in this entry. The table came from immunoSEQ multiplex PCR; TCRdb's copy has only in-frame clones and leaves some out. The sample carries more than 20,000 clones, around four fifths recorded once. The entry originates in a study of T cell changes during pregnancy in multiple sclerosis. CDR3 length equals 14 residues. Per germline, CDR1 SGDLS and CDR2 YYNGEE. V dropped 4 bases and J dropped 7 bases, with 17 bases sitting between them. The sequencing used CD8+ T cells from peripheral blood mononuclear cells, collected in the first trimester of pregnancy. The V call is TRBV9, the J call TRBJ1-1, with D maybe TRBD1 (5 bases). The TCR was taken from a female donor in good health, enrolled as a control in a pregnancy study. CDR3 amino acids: CASSLTGQGGEAFF. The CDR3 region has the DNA TGTGCCAGCAGCTTGACCGGGCAGGGCGGTGAAGCTTTCTTT. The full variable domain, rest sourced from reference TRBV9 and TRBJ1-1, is DSGVTQTPKHLITATGQRVTLRCSPRSGDLSVYWYQQSLDQGLQFLIQYYNGEERAKGNILERFSAQQFPDLHSELNLSSLELGDSALYFCASSLTGQGGEAFFGQGTRLTVV.